This T cell receptor beta chain derives from a study of tumor-infiltrating lymphocytes in primary liver carcinoma. This clonotype appeared once. One end of the junction varies from germline; a read error may be responsible. Both RNA and DNA were isolated together from roughly 20-30 mg of bulk tissue that had not been sorted. A constant-region primer primed TCR beta cDNA synthesis from about 0.45 ug of total RNA. The TCR beta library was amplified through three nested multiplex PCR rounds in a modified ARM-PCR procedure. The study ran its first two PCR rounds for roughly 11 cycles each, using TRBV1-TRBV30 forward primers and a C-beta reverse primer. TCRdb recomputed calls from the multiplex PCR reads with MiXCR, one row per CDR3 protein. The table has about 78,000 distinct CDR3 sequences, 71% seen once; the top ten hold about an eighth. The CDR3 has 15 amino acids. CDR1 and CDR2 (germline): MNHEY, SVGAGI.

The receptor was isolated from a woman aged 55-69 years with primary liver carcinoma and hepatitis B virus infection. The sample comprised liver tumor tissue from sampling region 4. Subset: tumor region T4, right-lateral pole. The rearrangement links TRBV6-5 to TRBJ2-7, with 9 bases identical to TRBD2. The CDR3 DNA is TGTGCCAACAGCGGGGCGGCGGGAGGGTACTACGGGCAGTACTTC. Translated: CANSGAAGGYYGQYF.